This T cell receptor (beta chain) originates from a study of blood T cell repertoires in COVID-19. Across the study: The United States, Italy and Spain supplied acute and convalescent COVID-19 samples.

Per the authors' pipeline: It was from reference gene primer amplification that nucleated cell counts were estimated. Using immunoSEQ multiplex PCR, the repertoire was profiled, and TCRdb retains in-frame clones only, with some absent. V and J calls and clone size are given by that table; D and trimming were obtained from the DNA. The table shows 17,000 or so clones, with about 80% occurring only once. The CDR3 has 15 amino acids. Germline CDR1 and CDR2: SGHNT and YENEEA. V shed 6 bases, J shed 5 bases, and the junction held 5 bases outside the gene matches. This chain joins TRBV11-3 and TRBJ2-2; the match to TRBD1 covers 11 bases. The receptor's source is a man between 60 and 75 years old with active or convalescent COVID-19. The sample comprised peripheral blood. CDR3 sequence reads: CASRPGTGGTGELFF. CDR3 bases: TGTGCCAGCAGACCCGGGACAGGGGGTACCGGGGAGCTGTTTTTT.